This T cell receptor (beta chain) was profiled in a study of OX40 agonist ivuxolimab in advanced cancers. In the study overall: All patients had ivuxolimab intravenously every 2 weeks at 0.01 to 10 mg/kg.

Sampling times: baseline, cycle 4 day 1, cycle 7 day 1. Sequenced by immunoSEQ multiplex PCR; TCRdb stores in-frame clones only, minus some. The sample includes approximately 40,000 clones, 65% to 90% of them seen just once. Trimming cost V 4 bases and J 4 bases, with 10 bases left between them. CDR1 SGHVS and CDR2 FNYEAQ come from the germline V gene. The CDR3 covers 14 residues. The clonotype was recovered from an adult with an advanced solid tumor such as melanoma, head and neck, liver or kidney cancer. V gene TRBV7-6 combines with J gene TRBJ1-4; no clear D. The sequencing here drew on CD4+ or CD8+ T cells sorted from blood, taken in a trial of the OX40 agonist ivuxolimab. The CDR3 sequence: CASSSWGDNEKLFF. The DNA for the CDR3 is TGTGCCAGCAGCTCCTGGGGTGATAATGAAAAACTGTTTTTT. Filled out from reference TRBV7-6 and TRBJ1-4, the complete variable domain reads GAGVSQSPRYKVTKRGQDVALRCDPISGHVSLYWYRQALGQGPEFLTYFNYEAQQDKSGLPNDRFSAERPEGSISTLTIQRTEQRDSAMYRCASSSWGDNEKLFFGSGTQLSVL.